This T cell receptor (beta chain) originates from a study of blood T cell repertoires in COVID-19. The CDR3 consists of 16 residues. Germline lookup yields CDR1 LGHDT and CDR2 YNNKEL (reference sequence). V gave up 0 bases and J gave up 1 base, with 12 bases separating them. Per the study methods: Nucleated cell counts were estimated from reference gene primer amplification. TCRdb keeps only in-frame clones here, not all; method: immunoSEQ multiplex PCR. For V, J and clone size, that table is used; D and trimming come from the DNA. The table shows 50,000 to 65,000 clones, with around 77% occurring only once.

This chain links TRBV3-1 (or the pseudogene TRBV3-2) with TRBJ1-1; no clear D. This TCR was sampled from a woman between 65 and 79 years old with COVID-19, enrolled during active disease. The material sequenced was peripheral blood. The CDR3 is CASSQDGPGWNTEAFF. The CDR3 DNA follows: TGTGCCAGCAGCCAAGATGGTCCGGGGTGGAACACTGAAGCTTTCTTT.